Sequencing of this T cell receptor (beta chain) was carried out in a study of blood T cell repertoires in COVID-19. Looking at the study overall: Both acute and convalescent COVID-19 samples were obtained from the United States, Italy and Spain. T cells, B-cell-depleted T cells, or PBMCs provided the cDNA or gDNA that served as material.

Germline CDR1 and CDR2: SGHDT and YYEEEE. This CDR3 spans 16 amino acids. Trimming stripped 2 bases from V and 1 base from J, with 15 bases between. In the authors' workflow: Counts of nucleated cells, estimated from reference gene primer amplification, were obtained. Only in-frame clones appear in the TCRdb table, and some are missing; sequencing was by immunoSEQ multiplex PCR. V and J calls and clone size follow that table, whereas D and trimming were derived from the DNA. The sample carries about 190,000 clones, around 85% recorded once. Seattle-derived patients entered the study during active infection and were followed longitudinally.

This chain uses TRBV5-6 with TRBJ1-1; a weak D match, TRBD1 (6 bases). The TCR comes from a man older than 75 with COVID-19, enrolled during active disease. Sequenced: peripheral blood. The CDR3 bases are TGTGCCAGCAGCTTAGGGACACGGGTTGGGAACACTGAAGCTTTCTTT. This sequence encodes CASSLGTRVGNTEAFF.